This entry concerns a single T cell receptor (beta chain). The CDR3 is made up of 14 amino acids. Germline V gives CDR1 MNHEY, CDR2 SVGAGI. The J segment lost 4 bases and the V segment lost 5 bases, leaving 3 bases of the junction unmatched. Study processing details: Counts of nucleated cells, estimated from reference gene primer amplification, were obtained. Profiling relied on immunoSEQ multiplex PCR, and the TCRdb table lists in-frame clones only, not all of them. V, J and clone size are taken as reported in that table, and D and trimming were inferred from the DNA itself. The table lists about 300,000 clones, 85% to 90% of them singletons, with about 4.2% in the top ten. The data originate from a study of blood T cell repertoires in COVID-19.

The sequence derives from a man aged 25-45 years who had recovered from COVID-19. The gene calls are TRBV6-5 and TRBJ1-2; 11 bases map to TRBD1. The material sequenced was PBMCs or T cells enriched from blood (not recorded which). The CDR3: CASSRGTGGYGYTF. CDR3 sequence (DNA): TGTGCCAGCAGTCGCGGGACAGGGGGCTATGGCTACACCTTC.